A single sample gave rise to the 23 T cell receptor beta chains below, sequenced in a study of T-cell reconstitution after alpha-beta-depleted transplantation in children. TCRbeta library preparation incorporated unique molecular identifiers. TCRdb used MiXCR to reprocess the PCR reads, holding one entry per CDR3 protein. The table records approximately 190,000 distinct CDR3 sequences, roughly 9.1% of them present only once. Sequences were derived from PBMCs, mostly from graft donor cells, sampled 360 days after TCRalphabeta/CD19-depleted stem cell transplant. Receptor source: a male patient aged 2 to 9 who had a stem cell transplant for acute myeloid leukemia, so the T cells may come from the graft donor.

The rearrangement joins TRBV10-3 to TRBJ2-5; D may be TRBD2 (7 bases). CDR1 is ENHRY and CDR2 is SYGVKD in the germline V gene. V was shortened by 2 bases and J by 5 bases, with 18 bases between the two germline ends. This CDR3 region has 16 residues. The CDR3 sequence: CAISETGGGGLETQYF. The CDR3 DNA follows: TGTGCCATCAGTGAGACAGGAGGGGGGGGCTTGGAGACCCAGTACTTC.

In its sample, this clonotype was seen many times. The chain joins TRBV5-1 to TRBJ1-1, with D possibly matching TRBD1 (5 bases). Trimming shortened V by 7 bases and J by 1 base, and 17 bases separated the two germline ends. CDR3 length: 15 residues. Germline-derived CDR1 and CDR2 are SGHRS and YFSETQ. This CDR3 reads CASRGDALGNTEAFF. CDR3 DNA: TGCGCCAGCCGAGGGGACGCATTGGGGAACACTGAAGCTTTCTTT.

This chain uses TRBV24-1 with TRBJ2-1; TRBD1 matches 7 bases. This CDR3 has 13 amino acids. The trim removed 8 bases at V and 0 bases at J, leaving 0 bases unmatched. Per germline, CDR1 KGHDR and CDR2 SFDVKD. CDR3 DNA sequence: TGTGCCACCACAGGGGGCTCCTACAATGAGCAGTTCTTC. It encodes CATTGGSYNEQFF.

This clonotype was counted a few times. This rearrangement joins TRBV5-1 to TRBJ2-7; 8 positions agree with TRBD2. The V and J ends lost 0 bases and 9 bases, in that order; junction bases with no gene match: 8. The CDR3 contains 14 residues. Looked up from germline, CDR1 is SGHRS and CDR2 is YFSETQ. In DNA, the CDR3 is TGCGCCAGCAGCTTGGGCCAGACTAGCGCGTTGCAGTACGTC. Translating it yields CASSLGQTSALQYV.

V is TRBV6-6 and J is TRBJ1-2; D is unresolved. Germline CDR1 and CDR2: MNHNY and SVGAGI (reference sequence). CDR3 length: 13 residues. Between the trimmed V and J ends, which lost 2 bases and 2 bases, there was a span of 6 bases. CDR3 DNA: TGTGCCAGCAGTTACAACAGCAACTATGGCTACACCTTC. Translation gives CASSYNSNYGYTF.

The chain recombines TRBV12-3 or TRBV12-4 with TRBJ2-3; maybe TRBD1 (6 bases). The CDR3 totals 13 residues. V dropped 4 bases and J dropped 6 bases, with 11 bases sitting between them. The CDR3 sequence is CASSSETGDTQYF. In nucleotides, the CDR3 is TGTGCCAGCAGTTCCGAAACAGGGGATACGCAGTATTTT.

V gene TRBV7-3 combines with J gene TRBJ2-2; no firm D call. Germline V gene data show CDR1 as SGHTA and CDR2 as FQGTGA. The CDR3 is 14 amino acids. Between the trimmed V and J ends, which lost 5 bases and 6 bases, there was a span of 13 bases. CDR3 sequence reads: CASSLGEDAGELFF. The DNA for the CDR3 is TGTGCCAGCAGCCTGGGCGAGGATGCCGGGGAGCTGTTTTTT. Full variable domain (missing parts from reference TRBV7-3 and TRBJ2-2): GAGVSQTPSNKVTEKGKYVELRCDPISGHTALYWYRQSLGQGPEFLIYFQGTGAADDSGLPNDRFFAVRPEGSVSTLKIQRTERGDSAVYLCASSLGEDAGELFFGEGSRLTVL.

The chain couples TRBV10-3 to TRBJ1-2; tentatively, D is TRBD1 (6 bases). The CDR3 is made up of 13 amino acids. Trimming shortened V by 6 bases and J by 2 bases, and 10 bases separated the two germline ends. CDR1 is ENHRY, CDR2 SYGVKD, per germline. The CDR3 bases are TGTGCCATCAGGGGACACAGCAACTATGGCTACACCTTC. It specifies CAIRGHSNYGYTF.

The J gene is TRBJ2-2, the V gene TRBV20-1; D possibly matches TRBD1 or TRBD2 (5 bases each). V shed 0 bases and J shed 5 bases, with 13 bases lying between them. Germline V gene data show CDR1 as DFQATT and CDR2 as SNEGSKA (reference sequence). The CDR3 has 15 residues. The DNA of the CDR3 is TGCAGTGCTAGAGATTGGGTTTGGGGGACCGGGGAGCTGTTTTTT. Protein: CSARDWVWGTGELFF.

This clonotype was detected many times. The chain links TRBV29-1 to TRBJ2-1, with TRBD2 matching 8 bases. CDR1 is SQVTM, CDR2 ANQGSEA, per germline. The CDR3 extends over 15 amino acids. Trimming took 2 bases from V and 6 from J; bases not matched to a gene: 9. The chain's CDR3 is CSVEPSVGGANEQFF. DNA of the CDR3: TGCAGCGTTGAACCCTCCGTCGGGGGGGCCAATGAGCAGTTCTTC.

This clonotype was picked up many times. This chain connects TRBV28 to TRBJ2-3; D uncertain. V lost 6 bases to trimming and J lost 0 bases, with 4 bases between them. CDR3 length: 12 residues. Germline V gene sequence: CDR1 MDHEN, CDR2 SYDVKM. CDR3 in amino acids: CASRSSTDTQYF. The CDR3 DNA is TGTGCCAGCAGGTCGAGCACAGATACGCAGTATTTT. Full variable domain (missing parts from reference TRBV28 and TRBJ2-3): DVKVTQSSRYLVKRTGEKVFLECVQDMDHENMFWYRQDPGLGLRLIYFSYDVKMKEKGDIPEGYSVSREKKERFSLILESASTNQTSMYLCASRSSTDTQYFGPGTRLTVL.

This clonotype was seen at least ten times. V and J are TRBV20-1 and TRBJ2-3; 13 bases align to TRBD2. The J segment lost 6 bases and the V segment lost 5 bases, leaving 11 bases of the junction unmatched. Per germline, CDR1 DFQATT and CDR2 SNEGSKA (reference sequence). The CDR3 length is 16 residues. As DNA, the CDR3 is TGCAGTGCTTTTGCCGGACTAGCGGGAGTGACGGATACGCAGTATTTT. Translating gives CSAFAGLAGVTDTQYF.

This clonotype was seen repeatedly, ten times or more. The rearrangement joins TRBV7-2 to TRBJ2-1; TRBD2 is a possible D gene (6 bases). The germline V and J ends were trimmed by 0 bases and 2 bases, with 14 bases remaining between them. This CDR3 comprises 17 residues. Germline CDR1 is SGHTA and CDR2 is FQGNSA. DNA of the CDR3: TGTGCCAGCAGCTTAGCGCTGAGCGGGTTAACCTACAATGAGCAGTTCTTC. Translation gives CASSLALSGLTYNEQFF.

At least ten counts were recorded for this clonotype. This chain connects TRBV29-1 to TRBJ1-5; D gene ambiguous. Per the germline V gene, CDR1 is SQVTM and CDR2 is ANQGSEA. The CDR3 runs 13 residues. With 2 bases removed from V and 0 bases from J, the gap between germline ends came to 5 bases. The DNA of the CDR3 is TGCAGCGTTGAACTTAATAGCAATCAGCCCCAGCATTTT. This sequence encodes CSVELNSNQPQHF.

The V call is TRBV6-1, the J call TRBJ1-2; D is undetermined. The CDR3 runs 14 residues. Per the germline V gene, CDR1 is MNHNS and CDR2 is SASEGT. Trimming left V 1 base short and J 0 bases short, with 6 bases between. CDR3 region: CASSEGSSNYGYTF. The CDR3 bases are TGTGCCAGCAGTGAAGGGAGTTCTAACTATGGCTACACCTTC.

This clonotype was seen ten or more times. CDR3 amino acids: CSPRRGETQYF. The CDR3 DNA follows: TGCAGCCCCCGGAGGGGAGAGACCCAGTACTTC. The V gene is TRBV29-1, the J gene TRBJ2-5; D possibly corresponds to TRBD2 (6 bases). The CDR3 loop spans 11 amino acids. The germline gives CDR1 SQVTM, CDR2 ANQGSEA. Deletions cut 8 bases from V and 4 bases from J, with 11 bases between.

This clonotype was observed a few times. The CDR3 here is CASSLGTSGGAGSQYF. CDR3 nucleotides: TGTGCCAGCAGTTTAGGGACTAGCGGGGGGGCGGGCTCCCAGTATTTT. This chain uses TRBV27 with TRBJ2-3, with 16 bases matching TRBD2. The CDR3 extends over 16 amino acids. J gave up 12 bases and V 2 bases, and 8 bases lay outside the gene matches. Germline assignment: CDR1 MNHEY and CDR2 SMNVEV (reference sequence).

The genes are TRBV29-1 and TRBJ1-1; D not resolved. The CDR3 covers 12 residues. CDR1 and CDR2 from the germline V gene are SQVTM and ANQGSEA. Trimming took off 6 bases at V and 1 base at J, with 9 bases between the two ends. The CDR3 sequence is CSVTWENTEAFF. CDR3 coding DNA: TGCAGCGTCACTTGGGAGAACACTGAAGCTTTCTTT. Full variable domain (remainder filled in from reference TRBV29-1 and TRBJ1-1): SAVISQKPSRDICQRGTSLTIQCQVDSQVTMMFWYRQQPGQSLTLIATANQGSEATYESGFVIDKFPISRPNLTFSTLTVSNMSPEDSSIYLCSVTWENTEAFFGQGTRLTVV.

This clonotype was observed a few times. The CDR3 reads CASSLPSGETQYF. CDR3 nucleotide sequence: TGTGCCAGCAGCCTGCCTTCAGGCGAGACCCAGTACTTC. The chain uses TRBV5-6 and TRBJ2-5; D uncertain. The CDR3 runs to 13 residues. Germline assignment: CDR1 SGHDT and CDR2 YYEEEE. Trimming shortened V by 4 bases and J by 5 bases, and 12 bases separated the two germline ends.

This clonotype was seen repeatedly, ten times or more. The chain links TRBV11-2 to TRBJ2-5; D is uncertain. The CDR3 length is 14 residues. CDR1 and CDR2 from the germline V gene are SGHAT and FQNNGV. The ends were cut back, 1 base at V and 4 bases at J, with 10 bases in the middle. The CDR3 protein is CASSLVDFRETQYF. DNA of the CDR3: TGTGCCAGCAGCTTAGTCGATTTTCGAGAGACCCAGTACTTC.

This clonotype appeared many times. The CDR3 nucleotides are TGCAGCGTTGACCCAGGGATTTCTGGGGCCAACGTCCTGACTTTC. Its protein is CSVDPGISGANVLTF. The rearrangement links TRBV29-1 to TRBJ2-6; D may be TRBD1 (5 bases). The germline V gene encodes CDR1 SQVTM and CDR2 ANQGSEA. This CDR3 is built from 15 residues. Trimming left V 3 bases short and J 1 base short, with 10 bases between.

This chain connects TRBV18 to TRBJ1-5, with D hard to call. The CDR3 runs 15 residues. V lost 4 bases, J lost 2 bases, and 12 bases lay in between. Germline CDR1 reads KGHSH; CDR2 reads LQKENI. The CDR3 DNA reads TGTGCCAGCTCACGGCTCCACGGGGGCAATCAGCCCCAGCATTTT. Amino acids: CASSRLHGGNQPQHF.

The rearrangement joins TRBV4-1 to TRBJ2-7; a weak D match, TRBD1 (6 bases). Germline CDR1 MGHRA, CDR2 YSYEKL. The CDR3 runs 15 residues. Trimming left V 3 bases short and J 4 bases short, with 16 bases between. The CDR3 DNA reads TGCGCCAGCAGCCACCAAAGGGCAGGGGAGTACGAGCAGTACGTC. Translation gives CASSHQRAGEYEQYV.